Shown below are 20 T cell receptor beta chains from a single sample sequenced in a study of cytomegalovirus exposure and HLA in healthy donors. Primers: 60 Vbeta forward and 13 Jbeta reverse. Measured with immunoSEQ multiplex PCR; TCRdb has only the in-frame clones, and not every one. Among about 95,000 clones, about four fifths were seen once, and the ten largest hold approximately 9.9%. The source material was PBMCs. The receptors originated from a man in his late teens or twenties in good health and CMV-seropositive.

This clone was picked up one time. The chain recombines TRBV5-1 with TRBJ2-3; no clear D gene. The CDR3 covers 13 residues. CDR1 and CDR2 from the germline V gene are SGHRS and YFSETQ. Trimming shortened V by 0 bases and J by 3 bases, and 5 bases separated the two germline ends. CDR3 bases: TGCGCCAGCAGCTTGGAGAGGACAGATACGCAGTATTTT. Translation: CASSLERTDTQYF.

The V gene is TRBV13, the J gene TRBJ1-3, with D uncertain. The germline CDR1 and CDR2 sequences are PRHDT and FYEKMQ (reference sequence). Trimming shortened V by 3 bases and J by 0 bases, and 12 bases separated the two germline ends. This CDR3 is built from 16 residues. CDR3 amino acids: CASSFQKATSGNTIYF. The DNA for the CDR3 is TGTGCCAGCAGCTTTCAAAAAGCCACCTCTGGAAACACCATATATTTT.

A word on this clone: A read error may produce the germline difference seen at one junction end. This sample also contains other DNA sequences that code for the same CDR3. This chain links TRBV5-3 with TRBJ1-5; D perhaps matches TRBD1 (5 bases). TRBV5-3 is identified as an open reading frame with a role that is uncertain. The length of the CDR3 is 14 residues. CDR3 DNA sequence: TGCGCCAGAAGCTTGGCAGGGAAGGATCAGCCCCAGCATTTT. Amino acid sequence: CARSLAGKDQPQHF.

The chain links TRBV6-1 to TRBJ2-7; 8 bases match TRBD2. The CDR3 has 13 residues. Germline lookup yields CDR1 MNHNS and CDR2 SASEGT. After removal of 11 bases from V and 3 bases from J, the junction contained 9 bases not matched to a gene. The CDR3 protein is CAGRTSSLYEQYF. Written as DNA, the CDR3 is TGTGCCGGACGGACTAGCTCGCTCTACGAGCAGTACTTC.

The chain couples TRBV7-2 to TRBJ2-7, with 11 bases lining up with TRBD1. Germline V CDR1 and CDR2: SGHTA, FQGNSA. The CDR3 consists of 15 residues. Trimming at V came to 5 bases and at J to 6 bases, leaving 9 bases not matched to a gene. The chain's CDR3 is CASSPIRDRGFEQYF. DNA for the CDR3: TGTGCCAGCAGCCCAATCCGGGACAGGGGGTTCGAGCAGTACTTC.

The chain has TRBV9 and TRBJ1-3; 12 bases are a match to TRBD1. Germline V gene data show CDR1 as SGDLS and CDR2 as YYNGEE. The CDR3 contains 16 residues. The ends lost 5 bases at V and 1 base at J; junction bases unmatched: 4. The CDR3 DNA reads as TGTGCCAGCAGTGGGACAGGGGGCATTTCTGGAAACACCATATATTTT. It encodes CASSGTGGISGNTIYF.

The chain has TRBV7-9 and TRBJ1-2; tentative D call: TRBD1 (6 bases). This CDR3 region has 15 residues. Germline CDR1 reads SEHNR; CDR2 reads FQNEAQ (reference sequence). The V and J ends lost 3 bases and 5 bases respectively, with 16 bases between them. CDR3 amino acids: CASSLHETGDYGYTF. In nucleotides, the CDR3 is TGTGCCAGCAGCTTGCATGAGACAGGAGATTATGGCTACACCTTC. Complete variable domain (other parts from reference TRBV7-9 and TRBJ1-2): DTGVSQNPRHKITKRGQNVTFRCDPISEHNRLYWYRQTLGQGPEFLTYFQNEAQLEKSRLLSDRFSAERPKGSFSTLEIQRTEQGDSAMYLCASSLHETGDYGYTFGSGTRLTVV.

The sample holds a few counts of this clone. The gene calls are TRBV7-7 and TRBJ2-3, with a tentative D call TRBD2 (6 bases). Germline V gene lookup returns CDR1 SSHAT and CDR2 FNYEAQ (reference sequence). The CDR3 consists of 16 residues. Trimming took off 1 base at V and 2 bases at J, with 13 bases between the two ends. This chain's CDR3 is CASSLGSGSYTDTQYF. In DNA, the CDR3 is TGTGCCAGCAGCTTAGGAAGCGGGTCCTACACAGATACGCAGTATTTT.

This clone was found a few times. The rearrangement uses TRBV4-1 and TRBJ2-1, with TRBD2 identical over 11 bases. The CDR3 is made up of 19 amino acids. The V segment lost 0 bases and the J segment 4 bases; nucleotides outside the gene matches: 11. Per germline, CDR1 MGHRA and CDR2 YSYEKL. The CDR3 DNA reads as TGCGCCAGCAGCCAAGATTCTAGCGGGGGGCCGGAAAAGTACAATGAGCAGTTCTTC. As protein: CASSQDSSGGPEKYNEQFF.

The CDR3 reads CASRSDTGELFF. The CDR3 DNA is TGTGCCAGCAGATCCGACACCGGGGAGCTGTTTTTT. V usage is TRBV7-9 and J usage is TRBJ2-2; D is undetermined. This CDR3 is built from 12 residues. Trimming cost V 6 bases and J 3 bases, with 5 bases left between them. CDR1 is SEHNR, CDR2 FQNEAQ, per germline (reference sequence).

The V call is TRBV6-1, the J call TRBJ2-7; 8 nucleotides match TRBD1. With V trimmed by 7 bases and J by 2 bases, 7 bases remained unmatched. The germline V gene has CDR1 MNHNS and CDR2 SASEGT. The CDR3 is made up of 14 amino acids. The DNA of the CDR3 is TGTGCCAGCAAAATACCGGGACAGGCCTACGAGCAGTACTTC. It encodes CASKIPGQAYEQYF.

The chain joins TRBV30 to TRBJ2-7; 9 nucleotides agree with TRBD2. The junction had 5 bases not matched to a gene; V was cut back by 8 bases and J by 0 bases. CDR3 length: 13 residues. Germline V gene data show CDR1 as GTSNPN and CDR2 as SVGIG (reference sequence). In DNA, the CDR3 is TGTGCCCAGAGAGCGGGGGGCTCCTACGAGCAGTACTTC. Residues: CAQRAGGSYEQYF. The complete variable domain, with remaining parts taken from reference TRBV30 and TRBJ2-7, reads SQTIHQWPATLVQPVGSPLSLECTVEGTSNPNLYWYRQAAGRGLQLLFYSVGIGQISSEVPQNLSASRPQDRQFILSSKKLLLSDSGFYLCAQRAGGSYEQYFGPGTRLTVT.

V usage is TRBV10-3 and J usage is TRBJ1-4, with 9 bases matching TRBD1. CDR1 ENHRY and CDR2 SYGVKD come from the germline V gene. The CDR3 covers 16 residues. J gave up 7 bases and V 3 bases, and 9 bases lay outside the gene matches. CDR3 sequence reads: CAISDPNGDRAEKLFF. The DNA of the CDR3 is TGTGCCATCAGTGACCCAAACGGGGACAGGGCTGAAAAACTGTTTTTT.

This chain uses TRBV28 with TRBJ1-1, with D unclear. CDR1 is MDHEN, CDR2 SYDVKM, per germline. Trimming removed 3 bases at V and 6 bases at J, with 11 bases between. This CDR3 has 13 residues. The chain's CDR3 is CASSFRGLAEAFF. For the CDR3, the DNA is TGTGCCAGCAGTTTTCGAGGGTTAGCTGAAGCTTTCTTT.

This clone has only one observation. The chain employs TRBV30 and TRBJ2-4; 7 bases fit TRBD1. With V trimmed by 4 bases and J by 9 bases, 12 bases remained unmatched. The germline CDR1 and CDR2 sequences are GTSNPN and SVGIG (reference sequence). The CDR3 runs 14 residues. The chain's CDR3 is CAWNIGQAFGIQYF. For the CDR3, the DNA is TGTGCCTGGAACATCGGACAGGCATTTGGCATTCAGTACTTC.

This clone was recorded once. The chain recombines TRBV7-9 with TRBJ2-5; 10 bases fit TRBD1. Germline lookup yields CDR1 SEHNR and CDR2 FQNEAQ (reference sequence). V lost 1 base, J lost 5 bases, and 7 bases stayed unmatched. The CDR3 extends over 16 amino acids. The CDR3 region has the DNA TGTGCCAGCAGCTTAGGGGGACAGGGGCTGGAGGAGACCCAGTACTTC. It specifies CASSLGGQGLEETQYF.

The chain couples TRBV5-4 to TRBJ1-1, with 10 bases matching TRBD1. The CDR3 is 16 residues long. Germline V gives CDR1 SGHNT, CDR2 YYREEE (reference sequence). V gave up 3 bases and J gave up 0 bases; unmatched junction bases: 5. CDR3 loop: CASSSRQGALNTEAFF. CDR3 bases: TGTGCCAGCAGCTCAAGACAGGGGGCCCTGAACACTGAAGCTTTCTTT.

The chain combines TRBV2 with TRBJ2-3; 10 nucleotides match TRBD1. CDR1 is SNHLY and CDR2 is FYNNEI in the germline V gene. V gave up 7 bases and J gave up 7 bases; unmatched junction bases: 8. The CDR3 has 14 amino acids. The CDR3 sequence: CASTDRTGGNTQYF. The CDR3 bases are TGTGCCAGCACCGACCGGACAGGGGGAAATACGCAGTATTTT.

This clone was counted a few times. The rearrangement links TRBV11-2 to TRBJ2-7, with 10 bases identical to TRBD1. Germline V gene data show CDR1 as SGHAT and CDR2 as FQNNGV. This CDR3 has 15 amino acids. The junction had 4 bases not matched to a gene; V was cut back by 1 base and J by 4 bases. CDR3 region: CASSLAGQGLYEQYF. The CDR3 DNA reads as TGTGCCAGCAGCTTAGCGGGACAGGGGTTATACGAGCAGTACTTC.

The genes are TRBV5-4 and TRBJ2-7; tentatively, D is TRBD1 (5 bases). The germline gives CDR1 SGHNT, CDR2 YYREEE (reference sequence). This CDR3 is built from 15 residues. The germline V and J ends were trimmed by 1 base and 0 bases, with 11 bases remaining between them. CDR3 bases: TGTGCCAGCAGCTTGCAGGGATCGGGCTCCTACGAGCAGTACTTC. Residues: CASSLQGSGSYEQYF.